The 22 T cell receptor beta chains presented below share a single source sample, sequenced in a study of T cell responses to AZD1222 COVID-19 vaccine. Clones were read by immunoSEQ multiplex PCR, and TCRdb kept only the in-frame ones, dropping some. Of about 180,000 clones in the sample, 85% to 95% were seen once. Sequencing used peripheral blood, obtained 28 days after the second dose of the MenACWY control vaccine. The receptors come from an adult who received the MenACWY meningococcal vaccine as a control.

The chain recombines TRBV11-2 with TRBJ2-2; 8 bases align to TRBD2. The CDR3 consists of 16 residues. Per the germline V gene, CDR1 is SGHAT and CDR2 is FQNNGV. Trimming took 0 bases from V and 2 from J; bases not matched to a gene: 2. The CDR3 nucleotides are TGTGCCAGCAGCTTAGATAGCGGGAAAAACACCGGGGAGCTGTTTTTT. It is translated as CASSLDSGKNTGELFF.

CDR3 sequence reads: CSATDRGANTEAFF. The CDR3 DNA is TGCAGTGCTACTGACAGGGGTGCAAACACTGAAGCTTTCTTT. The rearrangement links TRBV20-1 to TRBJ1-1, with TRBD1 matching 8 bases. V was clipped by 4 bases and J by 2 bases; unmatched bases: 6. There are 14 residues in the CDR3. Per the germline V gene, CDR1 is DFQATT and CDR2 is SNEGSKA (reference sequence).

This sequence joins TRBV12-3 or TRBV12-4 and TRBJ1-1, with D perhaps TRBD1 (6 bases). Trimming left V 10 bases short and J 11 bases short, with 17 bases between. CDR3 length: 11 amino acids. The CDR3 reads CATQQGIVAFF. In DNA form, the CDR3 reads TGTGCCACACAACAGGGAATAGTTGCTTTCTTT.

CDR3 in amino acids: CASSLGQGSTGELFF. CDR3 nucleotides: TGTGCCAGCAGCTTGGGACAGGGGTCAACCGGGGAGCTGTTTTTT. V is TRBV5-4 and J is TRBJ2-2; 8 positions agree with TRBD1. The V and J ends lost 0 bases and 5 bases, in that order; junction bases with no gene match: 3. Germline CDR1 reads SGHNT; CDR2 reads YYREEE (reference sequence). This CDR3 is 15 amino acids long.

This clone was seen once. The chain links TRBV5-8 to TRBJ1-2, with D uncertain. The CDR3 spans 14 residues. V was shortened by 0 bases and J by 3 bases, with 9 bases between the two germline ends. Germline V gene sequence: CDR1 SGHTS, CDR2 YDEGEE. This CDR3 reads CASSLENFYYGYTF. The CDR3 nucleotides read TGTGCCAGCAGCTTGGAGAACTTTTACTATGGCTACACCTTC.

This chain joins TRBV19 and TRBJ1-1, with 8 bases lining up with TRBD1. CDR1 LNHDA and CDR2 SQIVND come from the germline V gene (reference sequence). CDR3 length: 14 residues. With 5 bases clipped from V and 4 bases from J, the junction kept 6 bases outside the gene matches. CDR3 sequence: CASSRRTGGTEAFF. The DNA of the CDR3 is TGTGCCAGTAGTCGGCGAACAGGGGGCACTGAAGCTTTCTTT.

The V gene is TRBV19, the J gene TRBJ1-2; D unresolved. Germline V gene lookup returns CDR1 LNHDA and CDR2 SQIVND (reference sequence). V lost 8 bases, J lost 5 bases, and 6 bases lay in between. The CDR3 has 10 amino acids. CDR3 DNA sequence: TGTGCCAGTGGGGATTATGGCTACACCTTC. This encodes CASGDYGYTF.

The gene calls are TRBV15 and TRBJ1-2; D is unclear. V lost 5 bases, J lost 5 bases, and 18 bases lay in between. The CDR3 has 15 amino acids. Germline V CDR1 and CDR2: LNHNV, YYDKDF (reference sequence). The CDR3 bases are TGTGCCACCAGCCCGAGGGAAGGCAACCCATATGGCTACACCTTC. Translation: CATSPREGNPYGYTF.

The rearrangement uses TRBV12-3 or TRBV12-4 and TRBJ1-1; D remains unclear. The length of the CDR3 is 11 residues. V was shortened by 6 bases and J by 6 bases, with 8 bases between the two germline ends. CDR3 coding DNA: TGTGCCAGCAGCCGGGCAGCTGAAGCTTTCTTT. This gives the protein CASSRAAEAFF.

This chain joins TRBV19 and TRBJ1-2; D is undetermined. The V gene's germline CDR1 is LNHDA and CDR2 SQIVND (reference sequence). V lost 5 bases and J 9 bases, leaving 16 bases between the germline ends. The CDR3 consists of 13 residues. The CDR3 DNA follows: TGTGCCAGTAGTTTGGGCCCAGGCGATCGCTACACCTTC. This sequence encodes CASSLGPGDRYTF. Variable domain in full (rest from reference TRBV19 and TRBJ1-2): DGGITQSPKYLFRKEGQNVTLSCEQNLNHDAMYWYRQDPGQGLRLIYYSQIVNDFQKGDIAEGYSVSREKKESFPLTVTSAQKNPTAFYLCASSLGPGDRYTFGSGTRLTVV.

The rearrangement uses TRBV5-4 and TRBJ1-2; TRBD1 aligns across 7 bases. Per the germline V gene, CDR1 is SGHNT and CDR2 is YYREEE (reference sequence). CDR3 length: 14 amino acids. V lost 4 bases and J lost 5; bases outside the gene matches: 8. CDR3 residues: CASSPGTALYGYTF. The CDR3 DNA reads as TGTGCCAGCAGCCCCGGGACAGCTCTTTATGGCTACACCTTC.

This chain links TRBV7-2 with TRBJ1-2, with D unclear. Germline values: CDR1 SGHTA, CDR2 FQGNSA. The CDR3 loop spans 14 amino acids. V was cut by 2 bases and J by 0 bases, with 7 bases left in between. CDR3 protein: CASSLSGTNYGYTF. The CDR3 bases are TGTGCCAGCAGCTTATCGGGCACTAACTATGGCTACACCTTC.

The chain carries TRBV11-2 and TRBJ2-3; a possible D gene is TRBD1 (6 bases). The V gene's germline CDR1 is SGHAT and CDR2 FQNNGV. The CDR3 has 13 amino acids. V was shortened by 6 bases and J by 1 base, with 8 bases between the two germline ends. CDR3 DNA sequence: TGTGCCAGCAGGGGGGCGGGCACAGATACGCAGTATTTT. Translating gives CASRGAGTDTQYF.

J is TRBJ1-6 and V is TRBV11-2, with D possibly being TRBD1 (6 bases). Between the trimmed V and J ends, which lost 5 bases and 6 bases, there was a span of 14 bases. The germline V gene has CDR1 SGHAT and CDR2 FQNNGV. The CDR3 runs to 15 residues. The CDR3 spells CASSTFGRGNSPLHF. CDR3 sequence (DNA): TGTGCCAGCAGCACATTTGGCAGGGGTAATTCACCCCTCCACTTT.

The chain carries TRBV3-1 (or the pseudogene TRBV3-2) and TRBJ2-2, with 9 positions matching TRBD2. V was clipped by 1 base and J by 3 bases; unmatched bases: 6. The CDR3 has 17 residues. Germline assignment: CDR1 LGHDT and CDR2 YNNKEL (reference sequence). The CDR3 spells CASSQVKLAGYTGELFF. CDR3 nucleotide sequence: TGTGCCAGCAGCCAAGTTAAGCTAGCGGGGTACACCGGGGAGCTGTTTTTT.

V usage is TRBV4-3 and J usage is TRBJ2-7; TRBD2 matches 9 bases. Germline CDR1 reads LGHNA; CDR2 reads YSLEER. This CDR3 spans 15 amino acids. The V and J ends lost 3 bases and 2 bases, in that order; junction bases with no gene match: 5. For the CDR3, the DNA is TGCGCCAGCAGCCATGGCGGGGGGGCCACCTACGAGCAGTACTTC. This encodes CASSHGGGATYEQYF.

Here the CDR3 reads CASTTLGEETQYF. The CDR3 DNA is TGTGCCAGCACCACTCTCGGGGAAGAGACCCAGTACTTC. The V call is TRBV6-6, the J call TRBJ2-5; D may be TRBD2 (5 bases). Trimming shortened V by 7 bases and J by 3 bases, and 12 bases separated the two germline ends. The CDR3 spans 13 residues. Germline V lookup: CDR1 MNHNY, CDR2 SVGAGI (reference sequence).

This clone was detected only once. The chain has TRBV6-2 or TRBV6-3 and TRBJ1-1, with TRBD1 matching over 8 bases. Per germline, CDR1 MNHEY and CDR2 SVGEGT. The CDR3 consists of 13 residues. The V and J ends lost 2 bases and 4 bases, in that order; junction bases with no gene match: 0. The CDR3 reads CASSYTGGTEAFF. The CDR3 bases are TGTGCCAGCAGTTACACAGGGGGCACTGAAGCTTTCTTT.

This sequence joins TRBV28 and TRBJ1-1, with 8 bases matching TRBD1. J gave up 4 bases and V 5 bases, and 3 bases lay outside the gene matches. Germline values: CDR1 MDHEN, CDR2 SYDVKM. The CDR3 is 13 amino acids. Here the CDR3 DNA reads TGTGCCAGCAGTATCGGGACAGGCACTGAAGCTTTCTTT. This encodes CASSIGTGTEAFF.

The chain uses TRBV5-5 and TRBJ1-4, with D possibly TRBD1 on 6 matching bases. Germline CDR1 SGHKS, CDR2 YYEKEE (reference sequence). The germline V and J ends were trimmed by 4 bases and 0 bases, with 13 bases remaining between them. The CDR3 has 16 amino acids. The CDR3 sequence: CASSLTRTATNEKLFF. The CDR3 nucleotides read TGTGCCAGCAGCCTAACAAGGACAGCAACTAATGAAAAACTGTTTTTT.

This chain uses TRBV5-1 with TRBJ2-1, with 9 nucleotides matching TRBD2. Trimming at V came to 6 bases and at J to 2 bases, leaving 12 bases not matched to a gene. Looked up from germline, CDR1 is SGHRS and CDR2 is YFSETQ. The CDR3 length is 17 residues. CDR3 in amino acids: CASNALSSGATYNEQFF. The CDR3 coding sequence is TGCGCCAGCAACGCCCTCTCTAGCGGGGCCACCTACAATGAGCAGTTCTTC.

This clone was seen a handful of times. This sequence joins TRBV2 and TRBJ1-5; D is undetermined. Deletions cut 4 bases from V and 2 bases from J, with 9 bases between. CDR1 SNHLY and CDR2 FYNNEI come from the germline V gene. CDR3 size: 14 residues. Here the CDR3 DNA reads TGTGCCAGCAGTGTCGGAGTCGGCAATCAGCCCCAGCATTTT. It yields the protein CASSVGVGNQPQHF.